These 32 T cell receptor beta chains share one sample of origin, sequenced in a study of cytomegalovirus exposure and HLA in healthy donors (dated 2017 in TCRdb). The library was made by the immunoSEQ multiplex PCR assay. The multiplex PCR relied on a mix of 60 forward primers for TCR Vbeta segments and 13 reverse primers for TCR Jbeta segments. Sourced from immuneACCESS, this table was stored by TCRdb with only in-frame sequences that have V and J called. A share of the clones is absent; for the studies checked, an unresolved V gene accounts for under half, and the remainder has no known explanation. The sample table contains around 120,000 clones; only one count was recorded for approximately 80% of them. The ten largest clonotypes hold less than 3.5% of the sample. Sequenced input: PBMCs. The receptors were gathered from a man aged 50 to 60 in good health and CMV-seronegative.

This chain joins TRBV5-1 and TRBJ2-3; D uncertain. Trimming took off 5 bases at V and 6 bases at J, with 19 bases between the two ends. CDR3 length: 15 residues. Germline values: CDR1 SGHRS, CDR2 YFSETQ. The CDR3 nucleotides read TGCGCCAGCAGGTTTGTAACTGCAGGAACTGATACGCAGTATTTT. Translated, it gives CASRFVTAGTDTQYF.

The chain joins TRBV12-5 to TRBJ1-1; D ambiguous. CDR1 and CDR2 from the germline V gene are LGHNT and FRNRAP. This CDR3 spans 14 amino acids. V was cut by 0 bases and J by 2 bases, with 7 bases left in between. The CDR3 DNA sequence: TGTGCTAGTGGTTTGGTCGGTAGAAACACTGAAGCTTTCTTT. Amino acids: CASGLVGRNTEAFF.

This clone was detected only a few times. This chain uses TRBV10-2 with TRBJ1-6; 10 bases line up with TRBD1. This CDR3 comprises 16 residues. V was clipped by 0 bases and J by 8 bases; unmatched bases: 4. CDR1 WSHSY and CDR2 SAAADI come from the germline V gene. CDR3 in amino acids: CASSESSGTGDSPLHF. Here the CDR3 DNA reads TGCGCCAGCAGTGAGTCGAGTGGGACAGGGGATTCACCCCTCCACTTT.

A word on this clone: In the same sample, other DNA sequences code for this CDR3. The genes are TRBV4-2 and TRBJ2-2; 7 bases are a match to TRBD2. V shed 2 bases and J 2 bases; nucleotides not matched to a gene: 11. This CDR3 spans 18 amino acids. Germline V lookup: CDR1 LGHNA, CDR2 YNFKEQ. The CDR3 here is CASSQLLRVAGNTGELFF. The CDR3 DNA sequence: TGTGCCAGCAGCCAACTCCTGAGGGTAGCGGGTAACACCGGGGAGCTGTTTTTT.

The CDR3 DNA reads as TGTGCCAGCAGCTTAGATTGGCAGGGTAGGGAGACCCAGTACTTC. Translation gives CASSLDWQGRETQYF. The chain recombines TRBV11-2 with TRBJ2-5, with D maybe TRBD1 (5 bases). Between the trimmed V and J ends, which lost 0 bases and 5 bases, there was a span of 13 bases. Germline CDR1 is SGHAT and CDR2 is FQNNGV. CDR3 length: 15 residues.

This chain connects TRBV6-5 to TRBJ1-4, with TRBD1 as a possible D gene (5 bases). Germline lookup yields CDR1 MNHEY and CDR2 SVGAGI. The CDR3 has 14 residues. V was trimmed by 5 bases and J by 3 bases, leaving 10 bases between them. CDR3 DNA sequence: TGTGCCAGCAGTGAAGGGGTTCCTAATGAAAAACTGTTTTTT. Translating gives CASSEGVPNEKLFF.

Only one count was recorded for this clone. The chain combines TRBV7-3 with TRBJ2-3, with a tentative D call TRBD2 (6 bases). The V gene lost 2 bases and the J gene lost 2 bases, with 11 bases spanning the gap. This CDR3 has 15 amino acids. Germline V gene lookup returns CDR1 SGHTA and CDR2 FQGTGA. The CDR3 spells CASSLLGLHTDTQYF. Written as DNA, the CDR3 is TGTGCCAGCAGCTTACTGGGACTTCACACAGATACGCAGTATTTT. The whole variable domain, filled in from reference TRBV7-3 and TRBJ2-3, reads GAGVSQTPSNKVTEKGKYVELRCDPISGHTALYWYRQSLGQGPEFLIYFQGTGAADDSGLPNDRFFAVRPEGSVSTLKIQRTERGDSAVYLCASSLLGLHTDTQYFGPGTRLTVL.

The V call is TRBV7-6, the J call TRBJ2-3, with a possible D match to TRBD1 (6 bases). Germline assignment: CDR1 SGHVS and CDR2 FNYEAQ. The CDR3 is 14 amino acids. V was pared by 4 bases and J by 10 bases, with 18 bases between. This chain's CDR3 is CASSSGTGPGAQYF. DNA of the CDR3: TGTGCCAGCAGCTCCGGGACGGGGCCAGGGGCGCAGTATTTT. Full variable domain (remainder filled in from reference TRBV7-6 and TRBJ2-3): GAGVSQSPRYKVTKRGQDVALRCDPISGHVSLYWYRQALGQGPEFLTYFNYEAQQDKSGLPNDRFSAERPEGSISTLTIQRTEQRDSAMYRCASSSGTGPGAQYFGPGTRLTVL.

The chain joins TRBV5-1 to TRBJ2-7, with a weak D call TRBD1 (6 bases). The V gene's germline CDR1 is SGHRS and CDR2 YFSETQ. V was cut by 4 bases and J by 1 base, with 21 bases left in between. The CDR3 length is 17 residues. CDR3 loop: CASSVNPRDTYSYEQYF. The CDR3 nucleotides are TGCGCCAGCAGCGTTAACCCCCGGGACACCTATTCCTACGAGCAGTACTTC.

The rearrangement joins TRBV5-8 to TRBJ2-7; D is unclear. Germline CDR1 reads SGHTS; CDR2 reads YDEGEE. The CDR3 is 17 residues long. The V and J ends lost 0 bases and 0 bases respectively, with 16 bases between them. DNA of the CDR3: TGTGCCAGCAGCTTGGCCGGCGGCAGAAGGAGCTCCTACGAGCAGTACTTC. Amino acid sequence: CASSLAGGRRSSYEQYF.

J is TRBJ1-5 and V is TRBV19, with D possibly TRBD1 on 5 matching bases. V was clipped by 3 bases and J by 5 bases, with 8 bases between them. This CDR3 has 13 amino acids. Germline assignment: CDR1 LNHDA and CDR2 SQIVND (reference sequence). This CDR3 reads CASSIDSDQPQHF. In DNA, the CDR3 is TGTGCCAGTAGTATTGACAGCGATCAGCCCCAGCATTTT.

This clone has just a few counts. The chain uses TRBV4-1 and TRBJ2-1; the D is unclear. The CDR3 runs 18 residues. CDR1 MGHRA and CDR2 YSYEKL come from the germline V gene. The V end was cut by 1 base, the J end by 0 bases, with 16 bases between. DNA for the CDR3: TGCGCCAGCAGCCAAGGCCCCCCCCTCGGGTACTCCTACAATGAGCAGTTCTTC. Amino acid sequence: CASSQGPPLGYSYNEQFF.

V gene TRBV19 combines with J gene TRBJ1-2; D remains ambiguous. Germline V gives CDR1 LNHDA, CDR2 SQIVND (reference sequence). V was cut by 7 bases and J by 4 bases, with 10 bases left in between. This CDR3 contains 12 residues. The CDR3 spells CASNQEGYGYTF. CDR3 DNA: TGTGCCAGTAATCAGGAGGGCTATGGCTACACCTTC.

The V and J genes are TRBV4-2 and TRBJ2-1; TRBD2 aligns across 10 bases. The CDR3 is 16 amino acids. V trimming: 2 bases; J trimming: 8 bases; junction bases outside the gene matches: 9. Looked up from germline, CDR1 is LGHNA and CDR2 is YNFKEQ. CDR3 DNA sequence: TGTGCCAGCAGCCAAAGCGGGGGGGCCGGTACCTATGAGCAGTTCTTC. It is translated as CASSQSGGAGTYEQFF.

The rearrangement uses TRBV19 and TRBJ1-1; tentative D call: TRBD1 (5 bases). CDR3 size: 17 residues. Trimming removed 7 bases from V and 3 bases from J, with 24 bases in between. The germline V gene encodes CDR1 LNHDA and CDR2 SQIVND (reference sequence). The CDR3: CASTLSGGGVAYTEAFF. The CDR3, as DNA: TGTGCCAGTACCCTTTCCGGTGGGGGGGTCGCGTACACTGAAGCTTTCTTT.

The V gene is TRBV6-6, the J gene TRBJ1-4; maybe TRBD1 (6 bases). Per germline, CDR1 MNHNY and CDR2 SVGAGI (reference sequence). CDR3 length equals 15 residues. The V gene lost 0 bases and the J gene lost 4 bases, with 9 bases spanning the gap. CDR3 amino acids: CASSYSGGHNEKLFF. The CDR3 coding sequence is TGTGCCAGCAGTTACTCGGGGGGGCATAATGAAAAACTGTTTTTT.

V and J are TRBV7-2 and TRBJ1-1; D gene ambiguous. CDR1 is SGHTA, CDR2 FQGNSA, per germline. The CDR3 is made up of 12 amino acids. V lost 7 bases and J 4 bases, leaving 10 bases between the germline ends. The DNA of the CDR3 is TGTGCCAGCACCTTTTCTGTCACTGAAGCTTTCTTT. Translation: CASTFSVTEAFF.

This chain connects TRBV4-1 to TRBJ1-2; D is unresolved. Germline loops: CDR1 MGHRA, CDR2 YSYEKL. This CDR3 is 13 amino acids long. V lost 1 base, J lost 8 bases, and 11 bases lay in between. The CDR3 nucleotides are TGCGCCAGCAGCCAAGTAGCACCCCGAGGCTACACCTTC. Protein: CASSQVAPRGYTF.

The chain has TRBV29-1 and TRBJ1-4; D gene uncertain. The CDR3 runs to 12 residues. The V gene lost 7 bases and the J gene lost 4 bases, with 10 bases spanning the gap. The germline gives CDR1 SQVTM, CDR2 ANQGSEA. Here the CDR3 DNA reads TGCAGCGGCCTTAAGAGTAATGAAAAACTGTTTTTT. As protein: CSGLKSNEKLFF.

This chain uses TRBV15 with TRBJ2-2; 8 bases are a match to TRBD1. Germline trimming cut 8 bases from V and 5 bases from J; bases unmatched to any gene: 19. The germline V gene has CDR1 LNHNV and CDR2 YYDKDF (reference sequence). This CDR3 region has 18 residues. The CDR3, as DNA: TGTGCCACCTGCGAGACTTGGGCAGGGGGCGCGAGGACCGGGGAGCTGTTTTTT. As protein: CATCETWAGGARTGELFF.

The chain has TRBV19 and TRBJ2-7; 8 positions match TRBD1. Germline assignment: CDR1 LNHDA and CDR2 SQIVND (reference sequence). J lost 3 bases, V lost 5 bases, and 12 bases had no gene match. The CDR3 sequence is 16 residues long. The CDR3 coding sequence is TGTGCCAGTAGTCCAACGGGACAGGTAGGGGGCTACGAGCAGTACTTC. Residues: CASSPTGQVGGYEQYF.

This clone showed up just once. This chain connects TRBV5-4 to TRBJ2-1, with D hard to call. The germline V gene encodes CDR1 SGHNT and CDR2 YYREEE (reference sequence). This CDR3 is built from 12 residues. The V and J ends lost 1 base and 7 bases respectively, with 6 bases between them. The DNA of the CDR3 is TGTGCCAGCAGCTTGACAGAAAATGAGCAGTTCTTC. Encoded protein: CASSLTENEQFF.

V and J are TRBV6-1 and TRBJ1-2, with 10 bases that match TRBD1. Germline V lookup: CDR1 MNHNS, CDR2 SASEGT. With 2 bases clipped from V and 7 bases from J, the junction kept 10 bases outside the gene matches. The CDR3 loop spans 16 amino acids. CDR3 in DNA: TGTGCCAGCAGTGAAAAAGGGACAGGGGAAGGTTTTGGCTACACCTTC. This codes for CASSEKGTGEGFGYTF.

The gene calls are TRBV7-8 and TRBJ2-5; maybe TRBD2 (7 bases). The CDR3 has 16 amino acids. Germline CDR1 SGHVS, CDR2 FQNEAQ. Trimming took off 4 bases at V and 4 bases at J, with 19 bases between the two ends. The CDR3 sequence: CASSSQLGGALETQYF. CDR3 DNA: TGTGCCAGCAGCTCCCAACTAGGGGGGGCTTTAGAGACCCAGTACTTC. Variable domain in full (rest from reference TRBV7-8 and TRBJ2-5): GAGVSQSPRYKVAKRGQDVALRCDPISGHVSLFWYQQALGQGPEFLTYFQNEAQLDKSGLPSDRFFAERPEGSVSTLKIQRTQQEDSAVYLCASSSQLGGALETQYFGPGTRLLVL.

The V call is TRBV5-1, the J call TRBJ2-2, with D perhaps matching TRBD1 (7 bases). Trimming cost V 4 bases and J 7 bases, with 23 bases left between them. The CDR3 runs to 17 residues. CDR1 is SGHRS, CDR2 YFSETQ, per germline. Here the CDR3 reads CASSAGTELASRGELFF. The CDR3 DNA sequence: TGCGCCAGCAGCGCTGGGACAGAACTAGCCTCTCGCGGGGAGCTGTTTTTT. The whole variable domain, filled in from reference TRBV5-1 and TRBJ2-2, reads KAGVTQTPRYLIKTRGQQVTLSCSPISGHRSVSWYQQTPGQGLQFLFEYFSETQRNKGNFPGRFSGRQFSNSRSEMNVSTLELGDSALYLCASSAGTELASRGELFFGEGSRLTVL.

The V call is TRBV10-2, the J call TRBJ2-3; the match to TRBD2 covers 7 bases. After removal of 10 bases from V and 4 bases from J, the junction contained 8 bases not matched to a gene. Germline V gives CDR1 WSHSY, CDR2 SAAADI. This CDR3 contains 13 residues. Here the CDR3 reads CATRGLMPDTQYF. CDR3 DNA sequence: TGCGCCACCCGGGGACTAATGCCAGATACGCAGTATTTT.

The chain couples TRBV19 to TRBJ2-6; no firm D call. The CDR3 runs 17 residues. Looked up from germline, CDR1 is LNHDA and CDR2 is SQIVND (reference sequence). V was cut by 4 bases and J by 0 bases, with 13 bases left in between. CDR3 coding DNA: TGTGCCAGTAGTACCTACCAAAGCCTCTCTGGGGCCAACGTCCTGACTTTC. The encoded protein is CASSTYQSLSGANVLTF.

The chain joins TRBV2 to TRBJ2-2; D remains ambiguous. This CDR3 spans 15 amino acids. Trimming left V 4 bases short and J 1 base short, with 10 bases between. Germline-derived CDR1 and CDR2 are SNHLY and FYNNEI. The CDR3 sequence is CASSVEVVNTGELFF. In nucleotides, the CDR3 is TGTGCCAGCAGTGTAGAAGTAGTGAACACCGGGGAGCTGTTTTTT.

The rearrangement uses TRBV4-1 and TRBJ1-3; TRBD1 matches 8 bases. The germline gives CDR1 MGHRA, CDR2 YSYEKL. V gave up 7 bases and J gave up 3 bases; unmatched junction bases: 11. The CDR3 contains 16 residues. The CDR3 bases are TGCGCCAGCAACTCTCAAGGACAGGGTAGTGGAAACACCATATATTTT. Its translation: CASNSQGQGSGNTIYF.

V usage is TRBV7-2 and J usage is TRBJ1-6; no clear D. Germline V gives CDR1 SGHTA, CDR2 FQGNSA. Between the trimmed V and J ends, which lost 5 bases and 8 bases, there was a span of 10 bases. This CDR3 contains 13 residues. The chain's CDR3 is CASSLRMDSPLHF. In DNA form, the CDR3 reads TGTGCCAGCAGCCTCAGGATGGATTCACCCCTCCACTTT.

V usage is TRBV27 and J usage is TRBJ1-1; D possibly corresponds to TRBD1 (5 bases). The CDR3 is 13 amino acids. Germline CDR1 is MNHEY and CDR2 is SMNVEV (reference sequence). Trimming cost V 5 bases and J 6 bases, with 13 bases left between them. The CDR3 region is CASSPWAGAEAFF. The CDR3 coding sequence is TGTGCCAGCAGTCCCTGGGCGGGGGCTGAAGCTTTCTTT.

This clone appeared a few times. This chain's CDR3 is CASSDRGRGYTF. In nucleotides, the CDR3 is TGTGCCAGCAGTGACAGGGGACGTGGCTACACCTTC. V usage is TRBV2 and J usage is TRBJ1-2, with D possibly TRBD1 on 6 matching bases. CDR1 is SNHLY and CDR2 is FYNNEI in the germline V gene. The length of the CDR3 is 12 residues. Trimming removed 3 bases at V and 7 bases at J, with 9 bases between.